This T cell receptor (beta chain) originates from a study of T cells in Graves' hyperthyroidism and ophthalmopathy. The CDR3 covers 16 residues. The V end was cut by 4 bases, the J end by 0 bases, with 13 bases between. CDR1 MNHNS and CDR2 SASEGT come from the germline V gene. What was amplified from RNA transcripts were TCR beta CDR3 regions. TCR CDR3 underwent first-round RT-PCR with the HTBI primer set. TCRdb redid the calling of the multiplex PCR reads with MiXCR, one entry per CDR3 protein. The sample lists more than 350,000 distinct CDR3 sequences, roughly a sixth occurring once. This clonotype was counted only a few times.

The chain recombines TRBV6-1 with TRBJ1-5; no clear D gene. Material for sequencing was blood. The TCR comes from a woman aged 25 to 39 with Graves' hyperthyroidism that later progressed to Graves' ophthalmopathy. The CDR3 reads CASSVLLVGSNQPQHF. DNA of the CDR3: TGTGCCAGCAGTGTGCTTCTGGTCGGTAGCAATCAGCCCCAGCATTTT.